The clone carrying this T cell receptor (beta chain) was detected many times. Libraries of TCR beta came from iRepertoire HTBI primers plus Arm-PCR of CDR3 regions. Via MiXCR, TCRdb re-called the multiplex PCR reads, giving one row per CDR3 protein. The data show hundreds of thousands of distinct CDR3 sequences, 16% seen once. This sample is part of a study of regulatory T cells in long-lasting Graves disease. The time point is: newly diagnosed GD, antithyroid drugs for less than 3 months. PBMC RNA was the source of the TCR library. American Thyroid Association guidelines served as the basis for diagnosing Graves' disease. Trimming left V 8 bases short and J 6 bases short, with 16 bases between. The CDR3 is made up of 13 amino acids. Germline assignment: CDR1 MNHNS and CDR2 SASEGT. This sample also appeared in a second study, on T cells in Graves' hyperthyroidism and ophthalmopathy.

The V gene is TRBV6-1, the J gene TRBJ1-1; possibly TRBD1 for D (5 bases). The TCR was taken from a woman aged 30 to 39 with Graves disease. The sample in question was peripheral blood mononuclear cells (PBMCs), obtained at new diagnosis, from a patient treated with antithyroid drugs. In nucleotides, the CDR3 is TGTGCCAGCGACCAACAGGCGCTCGCTGAAGCTTTCTTT. This translates into CASDQQALAEAFF.